Presented here are 25 T cell receptor beta chains from one specimen sequenced in a study of response to subunit inactivated influenza vaccine. TCRdb used MiXCR to reprocess the RT-PCR reads, holding one entry per CDR3 protein. The profile shows around 760,000 distinct CDR3 sequences, around 14% of them singletons. Specimen: PBMCs from blood, collected 14 to 15 days before vaccination. The source is a man aged 50-60 years who received an inactivated influenza vaccine.

The genes are TRBV2 and TRBJ2-1, with TRBD2 matching over 13 bases. Germline trimming cut 6 bases from V and 7 bases from J; bases unmatched to any gene: 6. The germline V gene has CDR1 SNHLY and CDR2 FYNNEI. This CDR3 is 15 amino acids long. As DNA, the CDR3 is TGTGCCAGCAGGAAACTAGCGGGGGGGAATAATGAGCAGTTCTTC. It encodes CASRKLAGGNNEQFF.

This clonotype has only a few counts. This chain connects TRBV18 to TRBJ2-2; D tentatively reads TRBD1 or TRBD2 (7 bases each). This CDR3 is 17 amino acids long. V gave up 1 base and J gave up 2 bases, with 14 bases separating them. Germline lookup yields CDR1 KGHSH and CDR2 LQKENI. The CDR3 sequence is CASSPRSGTENTGELFF. Here the CDR3 DNA reads TGTGCCAGCTCACCACGGAGCGGGACAGAAAACACCGGGGAGCTGTTTTTT.

This clonotype was counted between two and nine times. This rearrangement joins TRBV11-2 to TRBJ1-1, with unresolved D. The CDR3 length is 14 residues. From germline, CDR1 is SGHAT and CDR2 FQNNGV. Between the trimmed V and J ends, which lost 2 bases and 5 bases, there was a span of 12 bases. Here the CDR3 DNA reads TGTGCCAGCAGCTTACAAGTCAGTCTGACTGAAGCTTTCTTT. Amino acid sequence: CASSLQVSLTEAFF.

This sequence joins TRBV25-1 and TRBJ2-1, with 9 bases fitting TRBD1. The CDR3 consists of 14 residues. V was pared by 6 bases and J by 3 bases, with 3 bases of the junction left unmatched. Germline CDR1 MGHDK, CDR2 SYGVNS. The CDR3 sequence is CASSRQGGYNEQFF. CDR3 coding DNA: TGTGCCAGCAGCCGACAGGGGGGCTACAATGAGCAGTTCTTC.

In its sample, this clonotype was seen many times. This chain uses TRBV5-6 with TRBJ1-2; D is unclear. The CDR3 consists of 13 residues. Germline V CDR1 and CDR2: SGHDT, YYEEEE. Trimming removed 2 bases at V and 4 bases at J, with 9 bases between. The CDR3 spells CASSFSPGYGYTF. The CDR3 nucleotides are TGTGCCAGCAGCTTTTCCCCTGGCTATGGCTACACCTTC.

With regard to this clonotype: Germline is not matched at one junction end, which may reflect a read error. This chain joins TRBV5-1 and TRBJ2-2; TRBD1 aligns across 7 bases. The CDR3 runs to 15 residues. Germline CDR1 SGHRS, CDR2 YFSETQ. CDR3 coding DNA: TGCGGCAGCAGCCCCGGGACAGTAAACACCGGGGAGCTGTTTTTT. Encoded protein: CGSSPGTVNTGELFF. The variable domain in full, completed from reference TRBV5-1 and TRBJ2-2, reads KAGVTQTPRYLIKTRGQQVTLSCSPISGHRSVSWYQQTPGQGLQFLFEYFSETQRNKGNFPGRFSGRQFSNSRSEMNVSTLELGDSALYLCGSSPGTVNTGELFFGEGSRLTVL.

The rearrangement uses TRBV29-1 and TRBJ2-7; D may be TRBD2 (6 bases). The V and J ends lost 3 bases and 3 bases respectively, with 12 bases between them. CDR3 length: 13 residues. The germline V gene encodes CDR1 SQVTM and CDR2 ANQGSEA. The chain's CDR3 is CSVEWLGGYEQYF. The CDR3 DNA follows: TGCAGCGTTGAGTGGCTGGGGGGCTACGAGCAGTACTTC.

This clonotype was counted only a few times. This sequence joins TRBV15 and TRBJ1-4; no reliable D call. Germline CDR1 LNHNV, CDR2 YYDKDF (reference sequence). V was trimmed by 1 base and J by 0 bases, leaving 3 bases between them. The length of the CDR3 is 14 residues. CDR3 coding DNA: TGTGCCACCAGCAGAGGATCAACTAATGAAAAACTGTTTTTT. This gives the protein CATSRGSTNEKLFF. Full variable domain (rest looked up from reference TRBV15 and TRBJ1-4): DAMVIQNPRYQVTQFGKPVTLSCSQTLNHNVMYWYQQKSSQAPKLLFHYYDKDFNNEADTPDNFQSRRPNTSFCFLDIRSPGLGDTAMYLCATSRGSTNEKLFFGSGTQLSVL.

A few counts support this clonotype. The rearrangement links TRBV10-1 to TRBJ2-3, with 12 bases fitting TRBD2. The CDR3 covers 18 residues. CDR1 and CDR2 (germline): WNHNN, SYGVQD (reference sequence). V dropped 0 bases and J dropped 2; count of bases not matched to a gene: 6. The chain's CDR3 is CASSESTTSGGHTDTQYF. The CDR3 bases are TGCGCCAGCAGTGAGTCGACGACTAGCGGGGGACACACAGATACGCAGTATTTT.

This clonotype has only a few counts. The genes are TRBV4-3 and TRBJ2-3; the match to TRBD2 covers 7 bases. Per germline, CDR1 LGHNA and CDR2 YSLEER. V shed 0 bases, J shed 4 bases, and the junction held 7 bases outside the gene matches. The CDR3 has 16 amino acids. CDR3 residues: CASSQDPRGVPDTQYF. CDR3 bases: TGCGCCAGCAGCCAAGATCCCCGGGGGGTCCCAGATACGCAGTATTTT.

This clonotype was seen at least ten times. This chain connects TRBV5-1 to TRBJ1-5; the D is unclear. Germline-derived CDR1 and CDR2 are SGHRS and YFSETQ. V shed 3 bases and J shed 1 base, with 8 bases lying between them. This CDR3 spans 14 amino acids. The CDR3 sequence is CASSSDVSNQPQHF. CDR3 bases: TGCGCCAGCAGCTCAGACGTAAGCAATCAGCCCCAGCATTTT.

A few counts support this clonotype. The chain uses TRBV9 and TRBJ2-2, with 9 bases that match TRBD1. The CDR3 has 15 residues. The trim removed 4 bases at V and 7 bases at J, leaving 8 bases unmatched. From germline, CDR1 is SGDLS and CDR2 YYNGEE. The CDR3 region is CASSLRTGANGELFF. DNA for the CDR3: TGTGCCAGCAGCCTACGGACAGGGGCTAACGGGGAGCTGTTTTTT.

This clonotype was detected only a few times. The chain combines TRBV20-1 with TRBJ2-2, with TRBD1 as a possible D gene (5 bases). Germline assignment: CDR1 DFQATT and CDR2 SNEGSKA (reference sequence). Trimming stripped 0 bases from V and 3 bases from J, with 20 bases between. This CDR3 has 18 residues. CDR3 coding DNA: TGCAGTGCTAGAGAGAAGGACACCAGTTACCATTACACCGGGGAGCTGTTTTTT. It specifies CSAREKDTSYHYTGELFF.

This clonotype was observed at least ten times. The genes are TRBV4-3 and TRBJ2-7; the D gene could be TRBD1 or TRBD2 (5 bases each). V shed 1 base and J shed 2 bases, with 21 bases lying between them. The CDR3 is 18 residues long. In germline, CDR1 is LGHNA, CDR2 YSLEER. CDR3 in amino acids: CASSQVKGAKGRTYEQYF. In nucleotides, the CDR3 is TGCGCCAGCAGCCAAGTAAAGGGAGCAAAGGGGAGAACCTACGAGCAGTACTTC.

V gene TRBV10-2 combines with J gene TRBJ2-5, with D perhaps TRBD1 or TRBD2 (6 bases each). CDR1 is WSHSY and CDR2 is SAAADI in the germline V gene. The CDR3 runs to 17 residues. V was shortened by 0 bases and J by 3 bases, with 17 bases between the two germline ends. CDR3 in DNA: TGCGCCAGCAGTGAGTCGACTAGGACAGCTACCGAAGAGACCCAGTACTTC. This translates into CASSESTRTATEETQYF.

The J gene is TRBJ1-1, the V gene TRBV3-1, with no clear D. The germline gives CDR1 LGHDT, CDR2 YNNKEL (reference sequence). This CDR3 is 14 amino acids long. V gave up 1 base and J gave up 1 base, with 7 bases separating them. DNA for the CDR3: TGTGCCAGCAGCCAAGTACAGAGGAACACTGAAGCTTTCTTT. It translates to CASSQVQRNTEAFF.

This clonotype was found a few times. This chain connects TRBV29-1 to TRBJ2-1; D is perhaps TRBD1 (5 bases). Between the trimmed V and J ends, which lost 6 bases and 4 bases, there was a span of 13 bases. Germline V gene sequence: CDR1 SQVTM, CDR2 ANQGSEA. The CDR3 is 13 amino acids. Here the CDR3 reads CSVALAGYNEQFF. The CDR3 DNA follows: TGCAGCGTGGCCCTCGCAGGGTACAATGAGCAGTTCTTC.

This clonotype was recorded many times. The rearrangement links TRBV5-1 to TRBJ2-7; 8 bases fit TRBD2. The CDR3 totals 14 residues. CDR1 is SGHRS and CDR2 is YFSETQ in the germline V gene. J gave up 0 bases and V 1 base, and 0 bases lay outside the gene matches. In DNA form, the CDR3 reads TGCGCCAGCAGCTTGCGGGAGGGCTCCTACGAGCAGTACTTC. It is translated as CASSLREGSYEQYF.

This clonotype was recorded a few times. The V and J genes are TRBV29-1 and TRBJ1-4; D unclear. The CDR3 contains 14 residues. Germline CDR1 SQVTM, CDR2 ANQGSEA. Between the trimmed V and J ends, which lost 2 bases and 5 bases, there was a span of 12 bases. The DNA of the CDR3 is TGCAGCGTTGAAAGGGTGAGAGGGAATGAAAAACTGTTTTTT. Protein sequence: CSVERVRGNEKLFF. The full variable domain, completed using reference TRBV29-1 and TRBJ1-4, is SAVISQKPSRDICQRGTSLTIQCQVDSQVTMMFWYRQQPGQSLTLIATANQGSEATYESGFVIDKFPISRPNLTFSTLTVSNMSPEDSSIYLCSVERVRGNEKLFFGSGTQLSVL.

For the CDR3, the DNA is TGTGCCAGCAGTGCACTTTGGACTAGCGGCCCCTACGAGCAGTACTTC. Translating gives CASSALWTSGPYEQYF. The rearrangement uses TRBV6-2 or TRBV6-3 and TRBJ2-7; TRBD2 agrees at 10 bases. The junction had 9 bases not matched to a gene; V was cut back by 5 bases and J by 2 bases. The CDR3 spans 16 residues. Germline-derived CDR1 and CDR2 are MNHEY and SVGEGT.

This clonotype was seen a single time. The V gene is TRBV4-3, the J gene TRBJ2-7, with unresolved D. CDR1 and CDR2 from the germline V gene are LGHNA and YSLEER. This CDR3 region has 14 residues. Trimming removed 1 base at V and 0 bases at J, with 7 bases between. For the CDR3, the DNA is TGCGCCAGCAGCCAAGCCGCGAACTCCTACGAGCAGTACTTC. Its translation: CASSQAANSYEQYF.

This clonotype occurred a few times. The gene calls are TRBV5-1 and TRBJ1-4, with D perhaps TRBD1 (5 bases). CDR3 length equals 16 residues. Trimming removed 0 bases from V and 7 bases from J, with 16 bases in between. Germline CDR1 SGHRS, CDR2 YFSETQ. CDR3 loop: CASSLEFGRAGEKLFF. CDR3 nucleotide sequence: TGCGCCAGCAGCTTGGAATTCGGCAGGGCGGGTGAAAAACTGTTTTTT.

This sequence joins TRBV7-2 and TRBJ2-4, with 7 bases that match TRBD1. The CDR3 is made up of 14 amino acids. V was pared by 5 bases and J by 7 bases, with 8 bases of the junction left unmatched. Germline CDR1 reads SGHTA; CDR2 reads FQGNSA. The CDR3: CASSPQRQGNIQYF. Written as DNA, the CDR3 is TGTGCCAGCAGCCCCCAAAGACAGGGCAACATTCAGTACTTC. Variable domain in full (rest from reference TRBV7-2 and TRBJ2-4): GAGVSQSPSNKVTEKGKDVELRCDPISGHTALYWYRQSLGQGLEFLIYFQGNSAPDKSGLPSDRFSAERTGGSVSTLTIQRTQQEDSAVYLCASSPQRQGNIQYFGAGTRLSVL.

V is TRBV30 and J is TRBJ2-2, with no clear D. The germline V and J ends were trimmed by 0 bases and 3 bases, with 11 bases remaining between them. In germline, CDR1 is GTSNPN, CDR2 SVGIG (reference sequence). This CDR3 comprises 15 residues. The CDR3 nucleotides read TGTGCCTGGAGTGTTTTAGGTGGTTACACCGGGGAGCTGTTTTTT. This sequence encodes CAWSVLGGYTGELFF.

The chain recombines TRBV20-1 with TRBJ2-7; TRBD2 is a possible D gene (5 bases). The CDR3 has 13 residues. V shed 1 base and J shed 0 bases, with 7 bases lying between them. Per germline, CDR1 DFQATT and CDR2 SNEGSKA (reference sequence). The CDR3 region is CSARAADSYEQYF. DNA for the CDR3: TGCAGTGCTAGAGCAGCGGACTCCTACGAGCAGTACTTC.